Below, 13 T cell receptor beta chains from the same sample are listed, as sequenced in a study of blood T cell repertoires in COVID-19. Sequencing used immunoSEQ multiplex PCR; TCRdb keeps in-frame clones, though not all of them. The table shows about 160,000 clones, with roughly 85% occurring only once. The sequenced sample consisted of peripheral blood. These receptor sequences come from a man aged 35 to 55 with acute or convalescent COVID-19.

The V call is TRBV5-1, the J call TRBJ1-1; 10 positions agree with TRBD1. V shed 2 bases and J 2 bases; nucleotides not matched to a gene: 6. Per the germline V gene, CDR1 is SGHRS and CDR2 is YFSETQ. CDR3 length: 16 residues. CDR3 region: CASSFGTGVGNTEAFF. The CDR3 coding sequence is TGCGCCAGCAGCTTTGGGACAGGGGTAGGAAACACTGAAGCTTTCTTT.

The rearrangement uses TRBV10-3 and TRBJ1-2; 8 bases are a match to TRBD1. V dropped 11 bases and J dropped 4; count of bases not matched to a gene: 9. In germline, CDR1 is ENHRY, CDR2 SYGVKD. The CDR3 consists of 13 residues. The CDR3 is CAFWTGQGYGYTF. The CDR3 DNA sequence: TGTGCCTTTTGGACAGGGCAGGGCTATGGCTACACCTTC.

This chain connects TRBV29-1 to TRBJ1-3; D is undetermined. Trimming took 2 bases from V and 0 from J, leaving 14 bases between them. Germline V gene data show CDR1 as SQVTM and CDR2 as ANQGSEA. The CDR3 covers 16 residues. CDR3 DNA sequence: TGCAGCGTTGAATCGGTGTCATGGTACTCTGGAAACACCATATATTTT. This sequence encodes CSVESVSWYSGNTIYF.

With respect to this clone: The junction and the germline gene differ at one end; a read error may be behind it. The chain recombines TRBV7-7 with TRBJ2-5; the match to TRBD1 covers 7 bases. This CDR3 contains 16 residues. Germline V gene lookup returns CDR1 SSHAT and CDR2 FNYEAQ (reference sequence). DNA of the CDR3: TGTGCTAGCAGCTTACGGGCAGGGGGTGATCAAGAGACCCAGTACTTC. This gives the protein CASSLRAGGDQETQYF. Full variable domain (rest looked up from reference TRBV7-7 and TRBJ2-5): GAGVSQSPRYKVTKRGQDVTLRCDPISSHATLYWYQQALGQGPEFLTYFNYEAQPDKSGLPSDRFSAERPEGSISTLTIQRTEQRDSAMYRCASSLRAGGDQETQYFGPGTRLLVL.

The V and J genes are TRBV7-2 and TRBJ2-1, with D perhaps TRBD1 (6 bases). Germline V gene data show CDR1 as SGHTA and CDR2 as FQGNSA. The CDR3 has 14 residues. V was cut by 7 bases and J by 10 bases, with 20 bases left in between. CDR3 amino acids: CASTSLVGATEQFF. In DNA, the CDR3 is TGTGCCAGCACCTCTTTGGTGGGGGCGACCGAGCAGTTCTTC.

The chain is built from TRBV11-1 and TRBJ2-3; 7 nucleotides align to TRBD1. The germline V gene encodes CDR1 SGHAT and CDR2 FQDESV (reference sequence). The CDR3 loop spans 14 amino acids. The V and J ends lost 7 bases and 3 bases, in that order; junction bases with no gene match: 7. CDR3 in DNA: TGTGCCAGCACCCGGGACAGAATAACAGATACGCAGTATTTT. It encodes CASTRDRITDTQYF.

This chain connects TRBV14 to TRBJ1-1, with 7 positions matching TRBD1. The J segment lost 5 bases and the V segment lost 5 bases, leaving 5 bases of the junction unmatched. The length of the CDR3 is 13 residues. Per germline, CDR1 SGHDN and CDR2 FVKESK. The CDR3 loop is CASSSGGGTEAFF. The CDR3, as DNA: TGTGCCAGCAGCTCAGGGGGAGGAACTGAAGCTTTCTTT.

J is TRBJ1-1 and V is TRBV5-6; no clear D gene. This CDR3 has 12 amino acids. Germline V gene lookup returns CDR1 SGHDT and CDR2 YYEEEE. V gave up 2 bases and J gave up 6 bases, with 8 bases separating them. The CDR3 region has the DNA TGTGCCAGCAGCTTTGCCCGAGCTGAAGCTTTCTTT. It is translated as CASSFARAEAFF.

The genes are TRBV6-5 and TRBJ2-2; D is unresolved. This CDR3 has 13 amino acids. Germline loops: CDR1 MNHEY, CDR2 SVGAGI. Trimming cost V 0 bases and J 6 bases, with 5 bases left between them. The CDR3 DNA sequence: TGTGCCAGCAGTTACTCTCGGGCCGGGGAGCTGTTTTTT. Encoded protein: CASSYSRAGELFF.

This clone was seen a few times. The chain carries TRBV28 and TRBJ1-6; D is possibly TRBD1 (6 bases). The CDR3 loop spans 15 amino acids. Trimming removed 4 bases at V and 6 bases at J, with 13 bases between. Germline CDR1 reads MDHEN; CDR2 reads SYDVKM. The CDR3 protein is CASSSPGQINSPLHF. In nucleotides, the CDR3 is TGTGCCAGCAGTTCCCCCGGACAGATTAATTCACCCCTCCACTTT.

V gene TRBV18 combines with J gene TRBJ2-7; TRBD2 agrees at 10 bases. J lost 6 bases, V lost 3 bases, and 8 bases had no gene match. Germline V gene lookup returns CDR1 KGHSH and CDR2 LQKENI. The CDR3 is 15 amino acids. DNA for the CDR3: TGTGCCAGCTCACCGCGGGAGGGACTAGCGAGCGAGCAGTACTTC. Its protein is CASSPREGLASEQYF.

The genes are TRBV30 and TRBJ1-1, with 8 bases matching TRBD1. CDR3 length equals 13 residues. Per germline, CDR1 GTSNPN and CDR2 SVGIG (reference sequence). J gave up 4 bases and V 1 base, and 2 bases lay outside the gene matches. DNA for the CDR3: TGTGCCTGGAGTGATACAGGGGGCACTGAAGCTTTCTTT. Protein product: CAWSDTGGTEAFF.

The V call is TRBV5-1, the J call TRBJ1-4; 8 bases line up with TRBD1. Trimming removed 6 bases from V and 7 bases from J; junction bases left unmatched: 5. Germline V gives CDR1 SGHRS, CDR2 YFSETQ. This CDR3 comprises 13 residues. The CDR3 coding sequence is TGCGCCAGCAAAGCCACAGGGGGTGAAAAACTGTTTTTT. This gives the protein CASKATGGEKLFF.